The 16 T cell receptor beta chains below were found in one sample sequenced in a study of radiotherapy plus CTLA-4 blockade in lung cancer. TCRdb's copy holds only in-frame clones and misses some; the assay was immunoSEQ multiplex PCR. The data hold around 45,000 clones, with 55% to 80% observed a single time. Specimen: peripheral blood, collected from a patient treated with radiotherapy plus ipilimumab. The receptors stem from a human donor with non-small cell lung cancer who had a partial response to radiotherapy plus ipilimumab.

V is TRBV4-2 and J is TRBJ1-1; 8 nucleotides align to TRBD1. Trimming removed 4 bases from V and 6 bases from J; junction bases left unmatched: 10. The CDR3 has 15 residues. Germline CDR1 and CDR2: LGHNA and YNFKEQ. The CDR3 nucleotides are TGTGCCAGCAGCCCAGATGCGGACAGGGCCGCTGAAGCTTTCTTT. Its protein is CASSPDADRAAEAFF.

This chain joins TRBV7-6 and TRBJ2-2, with 12 bases aligning to TRBD2. This CDR3 has 16 residues. Germline CDR1 is SGHVS and CDR2 is FNYEAQ. V shed 4 bases, J shed 7 bases, and the junction held 7 bases outside the gene matches. The CDR3 DNA sequence: TGTGCCAGCAGCTCCGGACTAGCGGGGCGGCGCGGGGAGCTGTTTTTT. Protein product: CASSSGLAGRRGELFF.

This clone has more than one count but fewer than ten. The J gene is TRBJ1-2, the V gene TRBV5-5; no firm D call. The V end was cut by 1 base, the J end by 2 bases, with 9 bases between. Germline loops: CDR1 SGHKS, CDR2 YYEKEE (reference sequence). This CDR3 is 14 amino acids long. The chain's CDR3 is CASSLSQSNYGYTF. As DNA, the CDR3 is TGTGCCAGCAGCTTGTCACAGAGCAACTATGGCTACACCTTC.

The V and J genes are TRBV9 and TRBJ2-3; a possible D gene is TRBD2 (6 bases). The CDR3 covers 14 residues. V lost 3 bases, J lost 0 bases, and 8 bases lay in between. Germline lookup yields CDR1 SGDLS and CDR2 YYNGEE. CDR3 coding DNA: TGTGCCAGCAGCGAGGCGGGGAGCACAGATACGCAGTATTTT. It translates to CASSEAGSTDTQYF.

This chain uses TRBV27 with TRBJ1-1, with D possibly TRBD1 on 6 matching bases. V lost 0 bases, J lost 2 bases, and 10 bases lay in between. This CDR3 comprises 15 residues. Germline CDR1 MNHEY, CDR2 SMNVEV (reference sequence). DNA for the CDR3: TGTGCCAGCAGTTTATCATTCAGGGGTAACACTGAAGCTTTCTTT. Translating gives CASSLSFRGNTEAFF.

On this clone: Other DNA sequences in the sample encode the same CDR3. The chain couples TRBV9 to TRBJ1-3; no clear D gene. This CDR3 region has 14 residues. CDR1 is SGDLS and CDR2 is YYNGEE in the germline V gene. V was shortened by 4 bases and J by 4 bases, with 12 bases between the two germline ends. CDR3 sequence: CASSPLLSGNTIYF. The DNA for the CDR3 is TGTGCCAGCAGCCCCCTCCTCTCCGGAAACACCATATATTTT.

This clone was seen only once. The chain employs TRBV7-2 and TRBJ2-3; TRBD2 aligns across 8 bases. From germline, CDR1 is SGHTA and CDR2 FQGNSA. The CDR3 is 16 residues long. The trim removed 3 bases at V and 5 bases at J, leaving 10 bases unmatched. CDR3: CASSFFSGRGEDTQYF. In nucleotides, the CDR3 is TGTGCCAGCAGCTTCTTCTCCGGGAGGGGCGAAGATACGCAGTATTTT.

V usage is TRBV5-1 and J usage is TRBJ2-1, with 7 positions matching TRBD2. The CDR3 has 15 amino acids. Trimming cost V 4 bases and J 7 bases; bases outside gene matches: 11. Germline-derived CDR1 and CDR2 are SGHRS and YFSETQ. The CDR3 reads CASSAWAGGGNEQFF. In DNA, the CDR3 is TGCGCCAGCAGCGCTTGGGCCGGGGGAGGGAATGAGCAGTTCTTC. The whole variable domain, remainder taken from reference TRBV5-1 and TRBJ2-1, is KAGVTQTPRYLIKTRGQQVTLSCSPISGHRSVSWYQQTPGQGLQFLFEYFSETQRNKGNFPGRFSGRQFSNSRSEMNVSTLELGDSALYLCASSAWAGGGNEQFFGPGTRLTVL.

V gene TRBV30 combines with J gene TRBJ2-3; TRBD1 agrees at 12 bases. The junction had 5 bases not matched to a gene; V was cut back by 3 bases and J by 4 bases. This CDR3 region has 15 residues. In germline, CDR1 is GTSNPN, CDR2 SVGIG (reference sequence). Here the CDR3 reads CAWSAGTGGPDTQYF. CDR3 nucleotide sequence: TGTGCCTGGAGCGCCGGGACAGGGGGCCCAGATACGCAGTATTTT.

The V gene is TRBV5-6, the J gene TRBJ1-3; 9 nucleotides align to TRBD1. The V and J ends lost 3 bases and 2 bases, in that order; junction bases with no gene match: 0. The CDR3 consists of 14 residues. CDR1 is SGHDT, CDR2 YYEEEE, per germline. CDR3 in amino acids: CASSWDRAGNTIYF. CDR3 bases: TGTGCCAGCAGCTGGGACAGGGCTGGAAACACCATATATTTT.

This chain uses TRBV11-2 with TRBJ1-2; D remains unclear. This CDR3 has 14 residues. The V end lost 0 bases, the J end lost 8 bases, and 13 bases lay between the germline ends. Germline V lookup: CDR1 SGHAT, CDR2 FQNNGV. Written as DNA, the CDR3 is TGTGCCAGCAGCTTAGACCGGTCGACGGGGGGCTACACCTTC. Amino acid sequence: CASSLDRSTGGYTF.

This clone was observed a handful of times. The chain carries TRBV7-9 and TRBJ2-2; a weak D match, TRBD1 (6 bases). V was clipped by 5 bases and J by 1 base, with 14 bases between them. Germline V CDR1 and CDR2: SEHNR, FQNEAQ (reference sequence). The length of the CDR3 is 16 residues. The DNA of the CDR3 is TGTGCCAGCAGCCGACCGACAGGCCAGAACACCGGGGAGCTGTTTTTT. Encoded protein: CASSRPTGQNTGELFF.

V gene TRBV18 combines with J gene TRBJ2-3, with D uncertain. Germline V CDR1 and CDR2: KGHSH, LQKENI. Trimming left V 3 bases short and J 3 bases short, with 10 bases between. The CDR3 is made up of 14 amino acids. CDR3 residues: CASSPDIRTDTQYF. In DNA, the CDR3 is TGTGCCAGCTCACCCGACATACGGACAGATACGCAGTATTTT.

This clone was found a few times. V usage is TRBV7-2 and J usage is TRBJ2-5; TRBD2 aligns across 13 bases. The J segment lost 2 bases and the V segment lost 5 bases, leaving 11 bases of the junction unmatched. Germline values: CDR1 SGHTA, CDR2 FQGNSA. This CDR3 comprises 18 residues. CDR3 nucleotide sequence: TGTGCCAGCAGCCCACCTCCCGGGACTAGCGGGGATCAAGAGACCCAGTACTTC. Translated: CASSPPPGTSGDQETQYF.

This clone was seen a single time. V usage is TRBV5-1 and J usage is TRBJ2-7; TRBD1 matches 7 bases. CDR3 size: 17 residues. Germline CDR1 SGHRS, CDR2 YFSETQ. V lost 5 bases and J lost 2; bases outside the gene matches: 16. CDR3 region: CASSQPNETGDPYEQYF. CDR3 DNA: TGCGCCAGCAGTCAGCCTAACGAAACAGGGGATCCCTACGAGCAGTACTTC.

In this sample, this clone turned up once. The J gene is TRBJ2-2, the V gene TRBV5-5; 13 nucleotides align to TRBD2. Germline loops: CDR1 SGHKS, CDR2 YYEKEE (reference sequence). V lost 3 bases and J lost 7; bases outside the gene matches: 6. The CDR3 contains 16 residues. CDR3: CASSWGLAGLVGELFF. DNA for the CDR3: TGTGCCAGCAGCTGGGGACTAGCGGGACTGGTCGGGGAGCTGTTTTTT.